These 8 T cell receptor beta chains were all obtained from the same sample, sequenced in a study of T cells expressing NK-cell markers. TCRdb reprocessed the 5' RACE reads, with one entry per CDR3 protein and no DNA. This sample's clone table lists about 32,000 distinct CDR3 sequences. The sample taken for sequencing was blood T cells: a sorted CD56 or NKG2C T cell subset, CD4+ or CD8+ T cells, or bulk PBMC T cells (not recorded which). The receptors originated from a woman between 18 and 70 years old in good health.

CDR3 region: CASSFRDRYNEQFF. This chain connects TRBV5-1 to TRBJ2-1; TCRdb's D call of TRBD1 is untestable without DNA. This CDR3 region has 14 residues. From germline, CDR1 is SGHRS and CDR2 YFSETQ.

This chain links TRBV27 with TRBJ2-1. CDR3 length equals 14 residues. Germline-derived CDR1 and CDR2 are MNHEY and SMNVEV (reference sequence). CDR3: CASSFLAEYNEQFF.

V and J are TRBV7-9 and TRBJ2-3; the D gene TCRdb calls, TRBD1, cannot be checked with no DNA. The CDR3 is 15 amino acids. The germline V gene has CDR1 SEHNR and CDR2 FQNEAQ (reference sequence). CDR3: CASIHVLQPPGTQYF.

The chain carries TRBV5-1 and TRBJ1-1. Germline CDR1 is SGHRS and CDR2 is YFSETQ. The CDR3 has 14 residues. CDR3 in amino acids: CASSLSGEDTEAFF.

The chain links TRBV2 to TRBJ2-1; the TRBD2 assignment by TCRdb is unverifiable without DNA. This CDR3 has 17 amino acids. The V gene's germline CDR1 is SNHLY and CDR2 FYNNEI. This CDR3 is CASSDPVLAGVGNEQFF.

The chain is built from TRBV6-1 and TRBJ2-1; TCRdb reports TRBD2, a call that lacks DNA to check it against. The CDR3 has 15 residues. In germline, CDR1 is MNHNS, CDR2 SASEGT. The CDR3 protein is CASSVLAGTYNEQFF.

The chain employs TRBV12-3 or TRBV12-4 and TRBJ2-3. The CDR3 is 13 residues long. This CDR3 is CASSASTTDTQYF.

This sequence joins TRBV5-1 and TRBJ1-5. From germline, CDR1 is SGHRS and CDR2 YFSETQ. The CDR3 covers 17 residues. The CDR3: CASSLVVASNSNQPQHF.